The clone carrying this T cell receptor beta chain was counted a few times. Profiling relied on immunoSEQ multiplex PCR, and the TCRdb table lists in-frame clones only, not all of them. The repertoire holds 90,000 to 110,000 clones, 75% to 90% seen once, with around 1.2% in the top ten. These data are taken from a study of blood T cell repertoires in COVID-19. The CDR3 contains 13 residues. Germline V CDR1 and CDR2: SGHTA, FQGNSA. Trimming took 5 bases from V and 9 from J, leaving 14 bases between them. The rearrangement joins TRBV7-2 to TRBJ1-5, with D perhaps matching TRBD1 (6 bases). This TCR derives from a human donor in a cohort sampled during active COVID-19. Specimen: peripheral blood. The CDR3 bases are TGTGCCAGCAGCGGACAGTCCCAGGGGCCCCAGCATTTT. Its translation is CASSGQSQGPQHF. Full variable domain (outside the CDR3, taken from reference TRBV7-2 and TRBJ1-5): GAGVSQSPSNKVTEKGKDVELRCDPISGHTALYWYRQSLGQGLEFLIYFQGNSAPDKSGLPSDRFSAERTGGSVSTLTIQRTQQEDSAVYLCASSGQSQGPQHFGDGTRLSIL.